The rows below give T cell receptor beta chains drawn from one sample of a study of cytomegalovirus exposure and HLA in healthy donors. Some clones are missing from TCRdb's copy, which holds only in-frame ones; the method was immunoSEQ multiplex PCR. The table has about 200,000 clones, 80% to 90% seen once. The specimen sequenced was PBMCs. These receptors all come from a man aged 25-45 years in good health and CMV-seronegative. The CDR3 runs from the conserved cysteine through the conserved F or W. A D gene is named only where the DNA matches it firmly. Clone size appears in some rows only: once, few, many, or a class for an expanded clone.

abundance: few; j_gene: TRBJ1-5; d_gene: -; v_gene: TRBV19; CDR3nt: TGTGCCAGTACGGCGGGGCGCGGGAGCAATCAGCCCCAGCATTTT; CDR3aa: CASTAGRGSNQPQHF
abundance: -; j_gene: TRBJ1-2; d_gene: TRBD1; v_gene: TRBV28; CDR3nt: TGTGCCAGCAGTTTCTCACAGGGACAGAGATTCTTC; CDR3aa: CASSFSQGQRFF
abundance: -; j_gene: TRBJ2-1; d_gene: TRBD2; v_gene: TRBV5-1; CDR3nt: TGCGCCAGCAGCTTGGGCGTAGCGGGGGGGGGCAATGAGCAGTTCTTC; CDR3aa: CASSLGVAGGGNEQFF
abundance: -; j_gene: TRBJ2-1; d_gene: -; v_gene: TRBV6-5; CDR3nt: TGTGCCAGCAGTTACAGCCCCACCTACAATGAGCAGTTCTTC; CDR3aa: CASSYSPTYNEQFF
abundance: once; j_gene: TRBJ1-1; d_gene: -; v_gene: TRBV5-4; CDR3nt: TGTGCCAGCAGCTTGTACGGGGGGGGGACTGAAGCTTTCTTT; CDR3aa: CASSLYGGGTEAFF
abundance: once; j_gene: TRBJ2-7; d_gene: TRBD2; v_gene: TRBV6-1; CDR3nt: TGTGCCAGCAGCGAGCGGGGGGGCCTAGGCGAGCAGTACTTC; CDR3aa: CASSERGGLGEQYF
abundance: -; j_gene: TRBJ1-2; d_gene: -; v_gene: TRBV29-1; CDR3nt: TGCAGCGTAGCTCTGATAGGGAGATTAGGCACCTTC; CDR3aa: CSVALIGRLGTF
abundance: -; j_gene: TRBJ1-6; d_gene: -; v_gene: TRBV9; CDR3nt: TGTGCCAGCAGCGTAGACGGGAGCTCCTATAATTCACCCCTCCACTTT; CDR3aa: CASSVDGSSYNSPLHF
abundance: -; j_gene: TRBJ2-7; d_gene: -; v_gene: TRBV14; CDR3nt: TGTGCCAGCAGCCAGGGGACGGGAGTTAATTACGAGCAGTACTTC; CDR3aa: CASSQGTGVNYEQYF
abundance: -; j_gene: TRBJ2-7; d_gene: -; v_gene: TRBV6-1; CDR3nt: TGTGCCAGCAGTGGAGCGCATCGGGAGACGTACGAGCAGTACTTC; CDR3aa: CASSGAHRETYEQYF
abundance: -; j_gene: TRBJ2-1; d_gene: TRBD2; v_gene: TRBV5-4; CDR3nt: TGTGCCAGCAGTTACGAGCGGGGGGGTTACAATGAGCAGTTCTTC; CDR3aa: CASSYERGGYNEQFF
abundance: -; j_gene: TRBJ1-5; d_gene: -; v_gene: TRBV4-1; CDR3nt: TGCGCCAGCAGCCATGGGTCGGGGGGCAATCAGCCCCAGCATTTT; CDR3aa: CASSHGSGGNQPQHF
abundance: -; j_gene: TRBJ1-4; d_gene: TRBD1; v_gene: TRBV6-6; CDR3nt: TGTGCCAGCAGTTCACCTCAGGGGGGTACTAATGAAAAACTGTTTTTT; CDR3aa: CASSSPQGGTNEKLFF
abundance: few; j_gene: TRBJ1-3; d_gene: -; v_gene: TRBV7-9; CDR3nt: TGTGCCAGCAGCCCTCGACGGGCTGGAAACACCATATATTTT; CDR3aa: CASSPRRAGNTIYF
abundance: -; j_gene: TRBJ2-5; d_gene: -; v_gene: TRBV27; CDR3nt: TGTGCCAGCAGTTCATTGACAGGTCCCCAAGAGACCCAGTACTTC; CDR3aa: CASSSLTGPQETQYF
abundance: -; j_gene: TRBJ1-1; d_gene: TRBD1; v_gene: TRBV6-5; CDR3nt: TGTGCCAGCGGGACAGCGCTACTCACTGAAGCTTTCTTT; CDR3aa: CASGTALLTEAFF
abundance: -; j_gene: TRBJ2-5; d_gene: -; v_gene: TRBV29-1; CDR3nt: TGCAGCGTTCAGGGGGCGGGGGGGGTGACCCAGTACTTC; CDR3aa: CSVQGAGGVTQYF
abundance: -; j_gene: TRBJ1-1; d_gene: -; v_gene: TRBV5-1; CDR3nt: TGCGCCAGCAGCTTGACAGAGAACACTGAAGCTTTCTTT; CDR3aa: CASSLTENTEAFF
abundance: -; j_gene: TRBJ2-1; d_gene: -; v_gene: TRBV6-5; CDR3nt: TGTGCCACCTCCCCCGTGTACAATGAGCAGTTCTTC; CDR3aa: CATSPVYNEQFF
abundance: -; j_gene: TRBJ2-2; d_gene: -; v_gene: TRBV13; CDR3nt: TGTGCCAGCAGCCCCCGCCAGGGGTACGGGGAGCTGTTTTTT; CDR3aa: CASSPRQGYGELFF
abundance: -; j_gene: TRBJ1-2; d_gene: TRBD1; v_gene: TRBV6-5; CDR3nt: TGTGCCAGCAGTCAGACAGGGGGAATCGGCTACACCTTC; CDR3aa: CASSQTGGIGYTF
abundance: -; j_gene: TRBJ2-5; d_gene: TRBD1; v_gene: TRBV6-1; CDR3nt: TGTGCCAGCAGCCAGACAGGGGAGTTGGAGACCCAGTACTTC; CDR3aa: CASSQTGELETQYF